The 20 T cell receptor beta chains presented below share a single source sample, sequenced in a study of spatial heterogeneity in lung cancer. Time point described: sample taken at primary tumor resection. Extraction of whole RNA from tumor, nontumor lung or frozen PBMC preceded unsorted sequencing. TCRdb called the 5' RACE reads again in MiXCR, with one record for every CDR3 protein. The profile shows roughly 100,000 distinct CDR3 sequences, under 9% of them singletons. The sequencing here drew on PBMCs, taken at surgery. These receptors were taken from a male donor with early-stage non-small cell lung cancer.

This clonotype came up once. The junction shows a germline mismatch at one end, possibly a read error. This chain connects TRBV4-1 to TRBJ1-2, with 8 bases fitting TRBD1. The germline gives CDR1 MGHRA, CDR2 YSYEKL. This CDR3 is built from 16 residues. The CDR3 is CASSQVFPTGAGGYTF. DNA for the CDR3: TGCGCCAGCAGCCAAGTCTTTCCGACAGGGGCCGGCGGCTACACCTTT.

This clonotype was seen repeatedly, ten times or more. V is TRBV11-1 and J is TRBJ1-1; D remains unclear. V was shortened by 5 bases and J by 4 bases, with 14 bases between the two germline ends. CDR1 is SGHAT, CDR2 FQDESV, per germline (reference sequence). The CDR3 is 14 residues long. The DNA of the CDR3 is TGTGCCAGCAGCCCCCTAGATTCTTGCACTGAAGCTTTCTTT. Encoded protein: CASSPLDSCTEAFF.

CDR3 nucleotides: TGCGCCAGCACCTTTTATAGCAATCAGCCCCAGCATTTT. This encodes CASTFYSNQPQHF. This rearrangement joins TRBV5-1 to TRBJ1-5; D is ambiguous. Germline V lookup: CDR1 SGHRS, CDR2 YFSETQ. Trimming took off 6 bases at V and 0 bases at J, with 7 bases between the two ends. The CDR3 covers 13 residues. Using reference TRBV5-1 and TRBJ1-5 for the parts outside the CDR3, the full variable domain is KAGVTQTPRYLIKTRGQQVTLSCSPISGHRSVSWYQQTPGQGLQFLFEYFSETQRNKGNFPGRFSGRQFSNSRSEMNVSTLELGDSALYLCASTFYSNQPQHFGDGTRLSIL.

This clonotype was found a few times. V gene TRBV20-1 combines with J gene TRBJ2-1; possible D gene TRBD1, 6 bases. Trimming removed 1 base from V and 4 bases from J, with 11 bases in between. The CDR3 covers 14 residues. CDR1 is DFQATT, CDR2 SNEGSKA, per germline (reference sequence). CDR3 loop: CSARGSTGYNEQFF. The CDR3, as DNA: TGCAGTGCTAGAGGTTCTACAGGGTACAATGAGCAGTTCTTC.

This clonotype occurred many times. The chain links TRBV21-1 to TRBJ1-1; the DNA was not used to check the table's D call, TRBD1. TRBV21-1 is termed a pseudogene. This CDR3 contains 11 residues. The DNA for the CDR3 is TGTGCCGGGGGGGCGCCTCCTGAAGCTTTCTTT. It encodes CAGGAPPEAFF.

This clonotype was observed many times. This sequence joins TRBV7-8 and TRBJ1-5, with no clear D. Germline loops: CDR1 SGHVS, CDR2 FQNEAQ. Trimming shortened V by 5 bases and J by 0 bases, and 14 bases separated the two germline ends. The CDR3 runs to 16 residues. CDR3 sequence reads: CASSLEGAYSNQPQHF. The CDR3 nucleotides are TGTGCCAGCAGCCTGGAAGGAGCCTATAGCAATCAGCCCCAGCATTTT.

In this sample, this clonotype turned up a few times. This chain uses TRBV29-1 with TRBJ2-3; no clear D. The ends were cut back, 0 bases at V and 5 bases at J, with 9 bases in the middle. The CDR3 totals 13 residues. The germline V gene encodes CDR1 SQVTM and CDR2 ANQGSEA. The CDR3 loop reads CSVEDWAEDTQYF. The CDR3 DNA follows: TGCAGCGTTGAAGATTGGGCCGAAGATACGCAGTATTTT.

Only a few counts were recorded for this clonotype. The V gene is TRBV5-4, the J gene TRBJ2-7; D call uncertain. CDR1 and CDR2 (germline): SGHNT, YYREEE (reference sequence). V was shortened by 0 bases and J by 0 bases, with 13 bases between the two germline ends. The CDR3 is made up of 16 amino acids. The CDR3 DNA reads TGTGCCAGCAGCTTGGATCCGGGTCCCAGCTCCTACGAGCAGTACTTC. Its protein is CASSLDPGPSSYEQYF.

V and J are TRBV3-1 and TRBJ2-3; D not resolved. Trimming removed 5 bases from V and 0 bases from J, with 9 bases in between. CDR3 size: 14 residues. Germline values: CDR1 LGHDT, CDR2 YNNKEL (reference sequence). CDR3 DNA sequence: TGTGCCAGCAGCGCCCTCCAGAGCACAGATACGCAGTATTTT. Translation: CASSALQSTDTQYF.

The chain couples TRBV20-1 to TRBJ2-6, with 8 bases identical to TRBD1. V lost 2 bases and J lost 2; bases outside the gene matches: 2. In germline, CDR1 is DFQATT, CDR2 SNEGSKA (reference sequence). This CDR3 region has 15 residues. Here the CDR3 reads CSARQQGAGANVLTF. DNA for the CDR3: TGCAGTGCTAGACAACAGGGGGCTGGGGCCAACGTCCTGACTTTC.

The chain employs TRBV9 and TRBJ2-7; weak D call: TRBD2 (5 bases). The V gene lost 4 bases and the J gene lost 6 bases, with 23 bases spanning the gap. Per germline, CDR1 SGDLS and CDR2 YYNGEE. This CDR3 has 16 amino acids. CDR3 sequence reads: CASSPHRVDGRGEQYF. The DNA for the CDR3 is TGTGCCAGCAGCCCCCACAGAGTGGACGGACGGGGCGAGCAGTACTTC. The variable domain in full, completed from reference TRBV9 and TRBJ2-7, reads DSGVTQTPKHLITATGQRVTLRCSPRSGDLSVYWYQQSLDQGLQFLIQYYNGEERAKGNILERFSAQQFPDLHSELNLSSLELGDSALYFCASSPHRVDGRGEQYFGPGTRLTVT.

The table lists this clonotype with a few counts. V and J are TRBV20-1 and TRBJ2-1, with TRBD2 matching over 12 bases. V shed 0 bases, J shed 7 bases, and the junction held 7 bases outside the gene matches. Germline loops: CDR1 DFQATT, CDR2 SNEGSKA (reference sequence). The CDR3 is made up of 16 amino acids. The CDR3 protein is CSARDLMTSGGNEQFF. CDR3 in DNA: TGCAGTGCTAGAGATCTGATGACTAGCGGGGGAAATGAGCAGTTCTTC.

This clonotype was seen at least ten times. V usage is TRBV6-4 and J usage is TRBJ2-3; 7 bases agree with TRBD2. CDR3 length: 15 residues. Germline CDR1 MRHNA, CDR2 SNTAGT. Trimming took 10 bases from V and 4 from J; bases not matched to a gene: 14. The CDR3 DNA follows: TGTGCCACCTCGATGACTAGTGGGGGGGCAGATACGCAGTATTTT. Protein product: CATSMTSGGADTQYF.

The J gene is TRBJ2-7, the V gene TRBV28; TRBD1 might be the D (5 bases). CDR3 length: 14 amino acids. Germline V gene lookup returns CDR1 MDHEN and CDR2 SYDVKM. The ends were cut back, 4 bases at V and 3 bases at J, with 13 bases in the middle. The CDR3 bases are TGTGCCAGCAGTTCCCCCAGGGAAAGCTACGAGCAGTACTTC. Translation gives CASSSPRESYEQYF.

On this clonotype: One end of the junction does not line up with germline, which may come from a read error. This chain links TRBV5-6 with TRBJ2-1; no reliable D call. This CDR3 region has 17 residues. Germline V gene data show CDR1 as SGHDT and CDR2 as YYEEEE. In DNA form, the CDR3 reads TGTGCCAGCAGCTTCGCCCTAAGGCTAGGTACCTACAATGGGCAGTTCTTC. This encodes CASSFALRLGTYNGQFF.

In this sample, this clonotype turned up many times. The chain joins TRBV5-8 to TRBJ2-7; no clear D gene. CDR3 size: 13 residues. Germline V CDR1 and CDR2: SGHTS, YDEGEE. The V end was cut by 6 bases, the J end by 3 bases, with 13 bases between. CDR3 bases: TGTGCCAGCACGGACGCCCTCTACTACGAGCAGTACTTC. Translating gives CASTDALYYEQYF. The full variable domain, its missing parts supplied by reference TRBV5-8 and TRBJ2-7, is EAGVTQSPTHLIKTRGQQATLRCSPISGHTSVYWYQQALGLGLQFLLWYDEGEERNRGNFPPRFSGRQFPNYSSELNVNALELEDSALYLCASTDALYYEQYFGPGTRLTVT.

The chain joins TRBV5-1 to TRBJ2-2, with TRBD2 matching over 7 bases. The CDR3 length is 16 residues. V lost 0 bases, J lost 0 bases, and 2 bases stayed unmatched. Germline CDR1 reads SGHRS; CDR2 reads YFSETQ. For the CDR3, the DNA is TGCGCCAGCAGCTTGGAAGCGGGGCCGAACACCGGGGAGCTGTTTTTT. Translation: CASSLEAGPNTGELFF.

This chain uses TRBV7-9 with TRBJ1-1; the D is unclear. Trimming removed 5 bases from V and 3 bases from J, with 10 bases in between. Germline CDR1 is SEHNR and CDR2 is FQNEAQ (reference sequence). CDR3 length: 13 residues. The CDR3 sequence: CASSPLDDTEAFF. CDR3 DNA: TGTGCCAGCAGCCCCCTAGACGACACTGAAGCTTTCTTT.

The J gene is TRBJ2-5, the V gene TRBV2; 8 bases are a match to TRBD2. The CDR3 sequence is 15 residues long. Germline V gene data show CDR1 as SNHLY and CDR2 as FYNNEI. J was trimmed by 6 bases and V by 5 bases; bases with no gene match: 11. The CDR3 region is CASSPWGAGVKTQYF. The CDR3 coding sequence is TGTGCCAGCAGTCCCTGGGGAGCGGGAGTGAAGACCCAGTACTTC.

This clonotype was recorded at least ten times. This CDR3 reads CANLWGGGEKLFF. CDR3 DNA: TGTGCCAATCTGTGGGGTGGCGGTGAAAAACTGTTTTTT. The V gene is TRBV19, the J gene TRBJ1-4; D is unresolved. The CDR3 totals 13 residues. The germline CDR1 and CDR2 sequences are LNHDA and SQIVND (reference sequence). V shed 10 bases and J shed 7 bases, with 16 bases lying between them.